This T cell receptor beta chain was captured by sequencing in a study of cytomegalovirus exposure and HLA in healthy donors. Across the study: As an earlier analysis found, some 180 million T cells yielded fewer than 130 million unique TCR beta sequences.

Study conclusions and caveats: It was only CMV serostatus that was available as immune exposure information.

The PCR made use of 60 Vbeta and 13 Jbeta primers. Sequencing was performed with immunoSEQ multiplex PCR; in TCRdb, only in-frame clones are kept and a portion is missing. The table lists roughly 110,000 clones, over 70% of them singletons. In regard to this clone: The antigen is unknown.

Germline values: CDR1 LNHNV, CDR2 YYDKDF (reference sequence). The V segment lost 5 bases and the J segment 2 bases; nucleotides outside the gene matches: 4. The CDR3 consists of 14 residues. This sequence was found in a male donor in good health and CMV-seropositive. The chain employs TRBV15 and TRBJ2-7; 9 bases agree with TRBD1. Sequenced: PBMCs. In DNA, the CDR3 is TGTGCCACCAGCGTACGGACAGGGGCCTACGAGCAGTACTTC. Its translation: CATSVRTGAYEQYF.